This T cell receptor beta chain was documented in a study of a mutant IDH1 vaccine in newly diagnosed glioma. Study-level background: Vaccination was launched 4-6 weeks after radiotherapy alone, or with temozolomide cycles. Earlier therapy was either radiotherapy, temozolomide, or both, and most got both. Points from the study as a whole: Vaccination elicited immune responses in approximately 93% of patients.

The sample's time point: week 35, safety follow-up. Every single dose of the vaccine, 300 ug of mutant IDH1 20-mer peptide, came with topical imiquimod. Each tumor in the donors was a new WHO grade 3 or 4 astrocytoma, IDH1-mutant and ATRX-lost. CDR1 is SGDLS, CDR2 YYNGEE, per germline. V was pared by 0 bases and J by 3 bases, with 2 bases of the junction left unmatched. This CDR3 is built from 15 residues. In regard to this clone: Its antigen is unidentified.

TCRdb keeps only in-frame clones here, not all; method: immunoSEQ multiplex PCR. The sample includes tens of thousands of clones, around 80% seen only once; the top ten take under 4%. This specimen consisted of PBMCs, obtained from a glioma patient whose treatment included an IDH1 peptide vaccine. This chain links TRBV9 with TRBJ1-4; 7 bases line up with TRBD1. The clonotype was recovered from a man in his forties or fifties with glioma. Some clones in this sample may be carry-over from other donors' samples. CDR3 residues: CASSVEGQSNEKLFF. CDR3 coding DNA: TGTGCCAGCAGCGTAGAGGGACAGTCTAATGAAAAACTGTTTTTT.